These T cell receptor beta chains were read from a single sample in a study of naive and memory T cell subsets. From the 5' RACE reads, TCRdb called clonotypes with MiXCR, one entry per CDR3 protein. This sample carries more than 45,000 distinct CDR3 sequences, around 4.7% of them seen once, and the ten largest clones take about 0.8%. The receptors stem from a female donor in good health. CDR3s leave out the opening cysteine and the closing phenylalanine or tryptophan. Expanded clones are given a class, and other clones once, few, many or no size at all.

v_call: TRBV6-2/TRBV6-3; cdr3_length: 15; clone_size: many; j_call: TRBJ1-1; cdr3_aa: ASSYSKDWDRNTEAF
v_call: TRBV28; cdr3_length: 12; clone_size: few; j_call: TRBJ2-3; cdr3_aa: ASSRPGDTDTQY
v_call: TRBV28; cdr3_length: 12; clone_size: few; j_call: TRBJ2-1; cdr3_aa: ASNNRDRAYEQF
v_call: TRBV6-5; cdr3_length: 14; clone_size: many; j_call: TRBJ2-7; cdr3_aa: ASSHHLGLAVYEQY
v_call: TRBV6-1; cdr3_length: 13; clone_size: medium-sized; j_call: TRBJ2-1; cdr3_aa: ASSETSGTNNEQF
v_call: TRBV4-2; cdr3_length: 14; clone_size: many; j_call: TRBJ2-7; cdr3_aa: ASSQPFGTASYEQY
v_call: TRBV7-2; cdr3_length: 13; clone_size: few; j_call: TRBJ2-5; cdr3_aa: ASSQGLAGYGTQY
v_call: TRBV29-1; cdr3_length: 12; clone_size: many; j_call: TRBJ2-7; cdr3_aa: SVAGASSSYEQY
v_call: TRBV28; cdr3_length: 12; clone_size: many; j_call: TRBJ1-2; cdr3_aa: ASSLVHGVNGYT
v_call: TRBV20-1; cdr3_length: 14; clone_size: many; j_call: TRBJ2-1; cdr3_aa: SASALAGGHYNEQF
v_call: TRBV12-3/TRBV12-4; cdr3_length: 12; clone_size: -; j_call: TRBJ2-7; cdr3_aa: ASSLASGSLEQY
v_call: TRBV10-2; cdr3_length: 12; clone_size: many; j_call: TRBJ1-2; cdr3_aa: ASSFSGANYGYT
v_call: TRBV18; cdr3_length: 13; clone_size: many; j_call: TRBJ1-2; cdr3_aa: ASSSPGTGNYGYT